The following is a T cell receptor (beta chain) sequence with its context. Drawing of peripheral blood yielded ten milliliters from each donor. The use of a sample-barcoded 5' primer and a J-beta primer mix characterized a second PCR of roughly 6 to 11 cycles. Each CDR3 protein is one row after TCRdb ran MiXCR on the 5' RACE reads. Among about 510,000 distinct CDR3 sequences listed, about 29% were seen once. The CDR3 totals 12 residues. Trimming removed 0 bases at V and 5 bases at J, with 7 bases between. Germline CDR1 and CDR2: DFQATT and SNEGSKA (reference sequence). The entry originates in a study of blood T cells in healthy people across ages. The same specimen was also included in a second study, on T cells of mothers and their children.

The chain combines TRBV20-1 with TRBJ1-1; D gene ambiguous. This TCR came from a boy younger than 10 in good health. Sequencing was performed on blood. CDR3 nucleotides: TGCAGTGCTAGAGATGAGGGAACTGAAGCTTTCTTT. This encodes CSARDEGTEAFF.